Sequencing of this T cell receptor (beta chain) was carried out in a study of cytomegalovirus exposure and HLA in healthy donors. Amplification used 60 Vbeta primers and 13 Jbeta primers. Clones were sequenced by immunoSEQ multiplex PCR, and TCRdb holds only the in-frame ones, with some missing. The sample has approximately 140,000 clones; around 76% are singletons. CDR1 SGHTA and CDR2 FQGTGA come from the germline V gene. There are 15 residues in the CDR3. V was clipped by 1 base and J by 6 bases, with 12 bases between them. The genes are TRBV7-3 and TRBJ1-4; tentatively, D is TRBD1 (5 bases). Sequencing was done on a sample of PBMCs. The TCR sequence derives from a woman aged 45-60 years in good health and CMV-seronegative. CDR3 nucleotide sequence: TGTGCCAGCAGCTTAAGAGGCGGGGGGTATGAAAAACTGTTTTTT. It encodes CASSLRGGGYEKLFF.